This T cell receptor (beta chain) was documented in a study of early T cells in non-severe SARS-CoV-2 infection (dated by TCRdb to the early 2020s). Regarding the complete study: TCR sequencing used bulk RNA from unsorted whole blood, so alpha and beta chains could not be paired.

The study was a case-control design nested within a healthcare worker cohort in London, UK, with weekly nasopharyngeal swab PCR tests and blood sampling. Between 23 and 31 March 2020, the week of the UK lockdown, healthcare workers were enrolled and then followed up weekly for as long as 16 weeks. With regard to this clonotype: No antigen is known for it. No base quality values were provided; no much bigger clone lies one nucleotide off.

The library was built by means of 5' RACE. TCRdb shows the sequencer as NextSeq 500. The TCR library protocol attached unique molecular identifiers to individual cDNA molecules to correct for sequencing error and PCR bias. Both TCR alpha and beta chains were sequenced, and tight co-correlation was observed between alpha and beta sequence abundances in each sample. The paper's data handling went like this. Decombinator V4 was used to annotate the V gene, J gene and CDR3 of the TCR sequences. Expanded TCRs were defined as changing significantly between any two time points under a Poisson model with p below 0.0001. TCR abundances were normalised to the total number of TCRs sequenced in each sample and reported as counts per million. TRAV1-2 paired with TRAJ12, TRAJ20 or TRAJ33 defined MAIT TCRs, while TRAV10 paired with TRAJ18 defined iNKT TCRs. VDJdb, accessed on 1 November 2021, was searched for TCRs annotated for CMV, EBV and SARS-CoV-2, and TCRs annotated for more than one antigen were excluded. The public reads were quality trimmed at Q25 with fastp and then assembled into clones with MiXCR by TCRdb, keeping productive beta chains. Identical CDR3 proteins give one entry, which carries the most common genes and DNA. The V and J calls reflect TCRdb's pipeline rather than the authors' work. Present in this sample are tens of thousands of distinct CDR3 sequences, around 11% of which were seen just once. The top ten hold around 2.8% of the sample.

The investigation overall reported the following: VDJdb matching was skewed toward anti-spike CD8 responses, so virus-specific expansions were likely underestimated and private and CD4 specificities were missed.

For CDR1 and CDR2, the germline V gene lists SNHLY and FYNNEI. The CDR3 sequence holds 13 residues, the cysteine and phenylalanine included. The retained sequence is limited to the CDR3, 39 bases, with the frame set at the first base. Relative to germline, V is 3 bases shorter and J is 0 bases shorter, with 4 bases between their ends. The sequence came from an adult who was a healthcare worker with PCR-confirmed SARS-CoV-2 infection or an uninfected control (not recorded which). This chain joins TRBV2 to TRBJ2-3, with the D gene not confidently named. Sample: whole blood, taken at baseline. In nucleotides, the sequence is TGTGCCAGCAGTGAGGACAGCACAGATACGCAGTATTTT. Its amino acids are CASSEDSTDTQYF.